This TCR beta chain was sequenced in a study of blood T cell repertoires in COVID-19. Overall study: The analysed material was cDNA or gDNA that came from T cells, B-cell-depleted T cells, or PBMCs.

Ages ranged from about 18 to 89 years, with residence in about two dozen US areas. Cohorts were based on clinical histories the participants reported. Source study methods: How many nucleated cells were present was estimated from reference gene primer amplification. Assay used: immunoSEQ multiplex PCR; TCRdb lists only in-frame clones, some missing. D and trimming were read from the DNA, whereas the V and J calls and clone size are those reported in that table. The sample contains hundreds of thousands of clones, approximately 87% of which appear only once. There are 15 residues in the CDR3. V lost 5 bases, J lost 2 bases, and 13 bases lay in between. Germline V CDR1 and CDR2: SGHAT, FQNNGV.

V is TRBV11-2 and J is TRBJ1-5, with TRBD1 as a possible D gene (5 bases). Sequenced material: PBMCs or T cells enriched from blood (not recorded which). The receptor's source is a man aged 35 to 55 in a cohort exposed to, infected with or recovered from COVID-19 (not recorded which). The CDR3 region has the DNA TGTGCCAGCAGCCCCGAGGGAGGGGGCAATCAGCCCCAGCATTTT. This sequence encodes CASSPEGGGNQPQHF.